The present T cell receptor beta chain was sequenced within a study of Ad26.COV2.S vaccination and SARS-CoV-2 variants. The sample's treatment: about 20 received Ad26.COV2.S at low or high dose, single or two shots; 5 received placebo; per-sample allocation not given. Collection of the samples took place on day 63 after the first injection of vaccine or placebo. A Boston donor was an adult aged 18-55 years. Per the germline V gene, CDR1 is SSHAT and CDR2 is FNYEAQ (reference sequence). The ends were cut back, 5 bases at V and 6 bases at J, with 11 bases in the middle. This CDR3 is built from 13 residues. The data were produced by immunoSEQ multiplex PCR, yet TCRdb's version contains in-frame clones alone and is incomplete. The repertoire consists of more than 300,000 clones, with 65% to 90% occurring once and the leading ten covering about 10%.

This clonotype was sampled from a person between 18 and 60 years old who received the Ad26.COV2.S COVID-19 vaccine or a placebo. This rearrangement joins TRBV7-7 to TRBJ2-1; the D gene is possibly TRBD2 (6 bases). The material sequenced was peripheral blood, taken in a trial of Ad26.COV2.S vaccine versus placebo. This CDR3 is CASSPGLFNEQFF. In DNA form, the CDR3 reads TGTGCCAGCAGCCCCGGACTATTCAATGAGCAGTTCTTC.